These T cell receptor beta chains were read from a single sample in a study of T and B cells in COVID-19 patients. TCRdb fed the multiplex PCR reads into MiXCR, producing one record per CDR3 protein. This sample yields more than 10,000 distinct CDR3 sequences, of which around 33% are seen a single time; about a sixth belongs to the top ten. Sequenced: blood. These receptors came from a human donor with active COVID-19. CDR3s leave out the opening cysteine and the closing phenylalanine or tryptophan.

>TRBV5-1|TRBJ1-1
ASSSGTAENTEAF
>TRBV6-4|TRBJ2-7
ASSSIRASERGGVYEQY
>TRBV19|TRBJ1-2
ASSNPRQGNYGYT
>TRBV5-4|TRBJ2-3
ASSLTGTGPDTQY
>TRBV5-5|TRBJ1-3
ASSPLTGAVNTIY
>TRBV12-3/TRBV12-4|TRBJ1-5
ASRNHGTGRGQPQH
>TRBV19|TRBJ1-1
ASSMLPAANTEAF
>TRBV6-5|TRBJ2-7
ASRPYMGDPEQY
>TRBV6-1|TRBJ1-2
ASSEEETGYYGYT
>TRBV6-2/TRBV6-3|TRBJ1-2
ASKRQTLNYGYT
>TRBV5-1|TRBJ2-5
ASSQGPAETQY
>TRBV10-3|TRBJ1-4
AISEQGGGPNKKLF
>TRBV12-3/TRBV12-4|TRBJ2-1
ASRGGGLGNEQF
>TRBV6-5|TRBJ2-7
ASSFSGEKLYEQY
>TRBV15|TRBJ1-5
ATSPPSLPQH
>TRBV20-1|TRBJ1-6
SATSEGSSPLH
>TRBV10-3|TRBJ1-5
AISRETGSQPQH
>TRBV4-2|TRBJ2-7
ASSQIGISGGTDYEQY
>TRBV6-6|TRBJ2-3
ASSPPRGDTDTQY
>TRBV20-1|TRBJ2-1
SARIAGASNEQF
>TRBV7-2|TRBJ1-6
ASSLAQDSPLH
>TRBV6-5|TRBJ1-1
ASSYSIQGTEAF
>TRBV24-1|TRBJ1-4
ATGVAEKLF
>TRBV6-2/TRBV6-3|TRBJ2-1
ASSWDRGSSNEQF